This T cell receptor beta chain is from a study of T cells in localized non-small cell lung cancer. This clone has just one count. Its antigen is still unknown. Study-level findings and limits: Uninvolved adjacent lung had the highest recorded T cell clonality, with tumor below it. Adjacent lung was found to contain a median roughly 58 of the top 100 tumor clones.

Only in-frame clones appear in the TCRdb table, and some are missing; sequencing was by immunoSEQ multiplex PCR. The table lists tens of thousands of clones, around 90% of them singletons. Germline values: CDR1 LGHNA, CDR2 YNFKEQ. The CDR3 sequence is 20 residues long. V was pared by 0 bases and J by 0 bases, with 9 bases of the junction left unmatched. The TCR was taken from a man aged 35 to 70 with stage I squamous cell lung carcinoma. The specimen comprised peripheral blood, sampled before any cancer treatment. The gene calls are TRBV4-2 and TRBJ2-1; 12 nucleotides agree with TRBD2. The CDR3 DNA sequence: TGTGCCAGCAGCCAAGAAAGGGGACTAGCGGGCGAGAGCTCCTACAATGAGCAGTTCTTC. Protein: CASSQERGLAGESSYNEQFF.